This passage covers 27 T cell receptor beta chains from one sample sequenced in a study of spatial heterogeneity in lung cancer (dated by TCRdb to about 2019). The library was prepared using 5' RACE. Sequencing took place on a NextSeq 500. In TCRdb, the public reads were trimmed at Q25 with fastp and aligned with MiXCR, with productive beta chains retained. Rows merge per CDR3 protein into single entries with the most common DNA and genes. The sample table holds more than 75,000 distinct CDR3 sequences, of which around 13% were seen once. Approximately 4.2% of the sample is taken by the ten largest. The intended sense of this specimen's time point label: sample taken at primary tumor resection. For TCR sequencing, whole RNA was extracted from tumor and nontumor lung tissue, or from cryopreserved PBMC samples, and no cell sorting was done. Sequenced here: PBMCs, sampled at surgery. The receptors derive from a male donor with early-stage non-small cell lung cancer.

This clonotype was seen a handful of times. The CDR3 region is CASSLEVQETQYF. As DNA, the CDR3 is TGCGCCAGCAGCTTGGAAGTCCAAGAGACCCAGTACTTC. V usage is TRBV5-1 and J usage is TRBJ2-5, with unresolved D. This CDR3 has 13 residues. The germline gives CDR1 SGHRS, CDR2 YFSETQ. V was clipped by 0 bases and J by 1 base, with 4 bases between them.

The sample holds a few counts of this clonotype. V gene TRBV5-1 combines with J gene TRBJ2-2; no definite D call. The CDR3 is made up of 12 amino acids. Trimming removed 4 bases at V and 1 base at J, with 2 bases between. CDR1 is SGHRS, CDR2 YFSETQ, per germline. Written as DNA, the CDR3 is TGCGCCAGCAGCCAGAACACCGGGGAGCTGTTTTTT. Protein: CASSQNTGELFF.

The rearrangement uses TRBV29-1 and TRBJ2-3; possibly TRBD2 for D (6 bases). The germline V gene has CDR1 SQVTM and CDR2 ANQGSEA. The CDR3 is 12 amino acids. The germline V and J ends were trimmed by 7 bases and 4 bases, with 12 bases remaining between them. The CDR3 nucleotides read TGCAGCGCCGGCTGGGACTCAGATACGCAGTATTTT. It specifies CSAGWDSDTQYF.

This clonotype was counted many times. The chain is built from TRBV29-1 and TRBJ2-2, with D unclear. CDR3 length: 11 amino acids. With 3 bases removed from V and 6 bases from J, the gap between germline ends came to 5 bases. CDR1 is SQVTM, CDR2 ANQGSEA, per germline. The CDR3 sequence: CSVDSAGELFF. The DNA of the CDR3 is TGCAGCGTTGACAGCGCCGGGGAGCTGTTTTTT.

This clonotype was counted at least ten times. The V call is TRBV7-9, the J call TRBJ1-2; TRBD1 agrees at 9 bases. Germline CDR1 reads SEHNR; CDR2 reads FQNEAQ (reference sequence). The CDR3 runs 16 residues. Trimming cost V 5 bases and J 8 bases; bases outside gene matches: 15. The CDR3 is CASSGTGTGMLQGYTF. The CDR3 DNA reads as TGTGCCAGCAGCGGGACCGGGACAGGGATGTTACAGGGCTACACCTTC.

J is TRBJ2-1 and V is TRBV7-2, with no clear D. V was pared by 5 bases and J by 2 bases, with 10 bases between. Germline V lookup: CDR1 SGHTA, CDR2 FQGNSA. The CDR3 has 14 amino acids. The CDR3 coding sequence is TGTGCCAGCAGCACCGGCCAACCCTACAATGAGCAGTTCTTC. Protein sequence: CASSTGQPYNEQFF.

This chain links TRBV6-1 with TRBJ1-2; tentatively, D is TRBD1 (5 bases). The CDR3 contains 13 residues. V gave up 6 bases and J gave up 5 bases, with 13 bases separating them. Germline V gene data show CDR1 as MNHNS and CDR2 as SASEGT. The CDR3 is CASSQEQGYGYTF. The CDR3 DNA reads TGTGCCAGCAGCCAAGAGCAGGGATATGGCTACACCTTC.

Comment on this clonotype: Just one base apart from a much larger clone, this may be a read error. The V call is TRBV11-1, the J call TRBJ2-2; D ambiguous. CDR1 is SGHAT, CDR2 FQDESV, per germline (reference sequence). There are 13 residues in the CDR3. With 2 bases removed from V and 4 bases from J, the gap between germline ends came to 5 bases. DNA of the CDR3: TGTGCCAGCAGCTTATCAATCACCGGGGAGCTGTTTTTT. Its translation is CASSLSITGELFF.

This clonotype showed up just a few times. J is TRBJ1-1 and V is TRBV30; 8 bases are a match to TRBD1. The CDR3 is 16 amino acids. V was pared by 5 bases and J by 0 bases, with 11 bases of the junction left unmatched. The germline V gene has CDR1 GTSNPN and CDR2 SVGIG (reference sequence). The CDR3 DNA reads TGTGCCTGGGATGACAGGGGAATATTAGTGAACACTGAAGCTTTCTTT. Encoded protein: CAWDDRGILVNTEAFF.

The V gene is TRBV10-3, the J gene TRBJ2-7; D may correspond to TRBD1 or TRBD2 (5 bases each). CDR1 and CDR2 (germline): ENHRY, SYGVKD. The CDR3 is made up of 15 amino acids. V gave up 8 bases and J gave up 5 bases, with 22 bases separating them. CDR3 amino acids: CAIGPPQGEANEQYF. CDR3 in DNA: TGTGCCATCGGTCCCCCCCAGGGAGAGGCCAACGAGCAGTACTTC.

This clonotype has at least ten counts. This rearrangement joins TRBV12-3 or TRBV12-4 to TRBJ1-6; D uncertain. The CDR3 length is 15 residues. V lost 7 bases to trimming and J lost 3 bases, with 13 bases between them. DNA of the CDR3: TGTGCCAGCACTCCGGAGGCGGGCTATAATTCACCCCTCCACTTT. This codes for CASTPEAGYNSPLHF.

This clonotype has ten or more counts. The chain couples TRBV9 to TRBJ2-6; D is possibly TRBD2 (5 bases). V gave up 0 bases and J gave up 4 bases, with 11 bases separating them. This CDR3 has 16 residues. Germline CDR1 reads SGDLS; CDR2 reads YYNGEE. The chain's CDR3 is CASSVAASSGANVLTF. Written as DNA, the CDR3 is TGTGCCAGCAGCGTAGCGGCTAGCTCCGGGGCCAACGTCCTGACTTTC.

J is TRBJ2-7 and V is TRBV3-1; 9 bases are a match to TRBD2. In germline, CDR1 is LGHDT, CDR2 YNNKEL (reference sequence). The J segment lost 2 bases and the V segment lost 3 bases, leaving 8 bases of the junction unmatched. The CDR3 has 16 residues. CDR3 nucleotide sequence: TGTGCCAGCAGCCACCTAGCGGGGACTACACCCTACGAGCAGTACTTC. It codes for CASSHLAGTTPYEQYF.

This chain connects TRBV7-9 to TRBJ1-1, with D tentatively TRBD1 (6 bases). There are 15 residues in the CDR3. V shed 1 base and J shed 6 bases, with 15 bases lying between them. Germline loops: CDR1 SEHNR, CDR2 FQNEAQ (reference sequence). The CDR3 loop reads CASSLGNQGFAEAFF. The CDR3 nucleotides are TGTGCCAGCAGCTTAGGGAACCAGGGGTTCGCTGAAGCTTTCTTT.

V and J are TRBV7-8 and TRBJ1-4; D might be TRBD1 (5 bases). CDR1 is SGHVS, CDR2 FQNEAQ, per germline. The CDR3 is 13 residues long. The ends were cut back, 1 base at V and 5 bases at J, with 5 bases in the middle. In DNA, the CDR3 is TGTGCCAGCAGCTTAGAGGGGAATGAAAAACTGTTTTTT. This translates into CASSLEGNEKLFF.

V and J are TRBV29-1 and TRBJ2-7; D remains unclear. The CDR3 has 14 amino acids. V gave up 4 bases and J gave up 3 bases, with 16 bases separating them. Germline CDR1 reads SQVTM; CDR2 reads ANQGSEA. In DNA, the CDR3 is TGCAGCGTTGGCGGTACGAGCACCCGCTACGAGCAGTACTTC. The encoded protein is CSVGGTSTRYEQYF.

The chain combines TRBV29-1 with TRBJ2-7; no reliable D call. The V gene's germline CDR1 is SQVTM and CDR2 ANQGSEA. This CDR3 comprises 12 residues. Trimming removed 2 bases at V and 5 bases at J, with 10 bases between. The CDR3 nucleotides are TGCAGCGTTGAATTATCTTTGAACGAGCAGTACTTC. Translated: CSVELSLNEQYF.

V gene TRBV5-4 combines with J gene TRBJ2-2, with no clear D. The CDR3 length is 14 residues. Per the germline V gene, CDR1 is SGHNT and CDR2 is YYREEE (reference sequence). Trimming removed 2 bases at V and 4 bases at J, with 9 bases between. The CDR3 nucleotides are TGTGCCAGCAGCTTTCCAACAGTCACCGGGGAGCTGTTTTTT. Amino acids: CASSFPTVTGELFF.

This clonotype was detected only a few times. This rearrangement joins TRBV5-1 to TRBJ2-1; 8 bases are a match to TRBD1. V gave up 2 bases and J gave up 14 bases; unmatched junction bases: 9. Germline CDR1 is SGHRS and CDR2 is YFSETQ. The length of the CDR3 is 13 residues. CDR3 in amino acids: CASSLSQPTGEFF. CDR3 nucleotides: TGCGCCAGCAGCTTAAGTCAACCGACAGGGGAGTTCTTC. The whole variable domain, remainder taken from reference TRBV5-1 and TRBJ2-1, is KAGVTQTPRYLIKTRGQQVTLSCSPISGHRSVSWYQQTPGQGLQFLFEYFSETQRNKGNFPGRFSGRQFSNSRSEMNVSTLELGDSALYLCASSLSQPTGEFFGPGTRLTVL.

This clonotype showed up just a few times. The chain couples TRBV5-8 to TRBJ1-1; D remains ambiguous. The CDR3 is 15 amino acids. Germline V gene sequence: CDR1 SGHTS, CDR2 YDEGEE. Trimming stripped 4 bases from V and 0 bases from J, with 13 bases between. The CDR3 sequence: CASSPSQRLNTEAFF. CDR3 nucleotides: TGTGCCAGCAGCCCTTCACAGAGATTGAACACTGAAGCTTTCTTT.

This chain uses TRBV5-1 with TRBJ2-3; 7 bases line up with TRBD1. Per the germline V gene, CDR1 is SGHRS and CDR2 is YFSETQ. After removal of 0 bases from V and 0 bases from J, the junction contained 4 bases not matched to a gene. The CDR3 totals 16 residues. The CDR3 reads CASSLVGDSSTDTQYF. The CDR3 nucleotides read TGCGCCAGCAGCTTGGTTGGGGACAGCAGCACAGATACGCAGTATTTT. Using reference TRBV5-1 and TRBJ2-3 for the parts outside the CDR3, the full variable domain is KAGVTQTPRYLIKTRGQQVTLSCSPISGHRSVSWYQQTPGQGLQFLFEYFSETQRNKGNFPGRFSGRQFSNSRSEMNVSTLELGDSALYLCASSLVGDSSTDTQYFGPGTRLTVL.

In this sample, this clonotype turned up a few times. Written as DNA, the CDR3 is TGCGCCAGCAGCGAGGGACAGAACACCGGGGAGCTGTTTTTT. Translated: CASSEGQNTGELFF. J is TRBJ2-2 and V is TRBV5-1; a possible D gene is TRBD1 (6 bases). V was pared by 4 bases and J by 1 base, with 8 bases between. CDR1 is SGHRS, CDR2 YFSETQ, per germline. The CDR3 runs 14 residues.

The sample holds many counts of this clonotype. The chain uses TRBV29-1 and TRBJ2-1; perhaps TRBD1 as D (5 bases). Trimming removed 5 bases from V and 2 bases from J, with 7 bases in between. CDR1 is SQVTM, CDR2 ANQGSEA, per germline. The CDR3 extends over 12 amino acids. CDR3 protein: CSVLTAYNEQFF. The CDR3 region has the DNA TGCAGCGTTTTGACAGCCTACAATGAGCAGTTCTTC.

The genes are TRBV7-9 and TRBJ2-5; TRBD1 matches at 8 bases. Looked up from germline, CDR1 is SEHNR and CDR2 is FQNEAQ (reference sequence). The CDR3 has 15 residues. Unmatched junction bases numbered 6, after V lost 5 bases and J lost 1 base. The CDR3 region has the DNA TGTGCCAGCAGCGCCTGGGACAGGACCCAAGAGACCCAGTACTTC. This codes for CASSAWDRTQETQYF.

This clonotype has more than one count but fewer than ten. V usage is TRBV5-6 and J usage is TRBJ1-3, with a possible D match to TRBD1 (6 bases). Germline CDR1 reads SGHDT; CDR2 reads YYEEEE. With 5 bases removed from V and 1 base from J, the gap between germline ends came to 16 bases. This CDR3 contains 16 residues. The CDR3 protein is CASSFTGSSSGNTIYF. The CDR3 nucleotides read TGTGCCAGCAGTTTCACAGGGAGCTCTTCTGGAAACACCATATATTTT.

This clonotype showed up just a few times. This chain links TRBV29-1 with TRBJ1-6, with 11 bases matching TRBD1. The length of the CDR3 is 13 residues. V trimming: 6 bases; J trimming: 7 bases; junction bases outside the gene matches: 2. CDR1 is SQVTM and CDR2 is ANQGSEA in the germline V gene. The DNA for the CDR3 is TGCAGCGTGGGGACAGGGGGAAATTCACCCCTCCACTTT. Its protein product is CSVGTGGNSPLHF.

In its sample, this clonotype was seen many times. The chain couples TRBV10-1 to TRBJ2-1, with 8 bases lining up with TRBD2. Germline lookup yields CDR1 WNHNN and CDR2 SYGVQD (reference sequence). CDR3 length equals 15 residues. Trimming at V came to 4 bases and at J to 7 bases, leaving 9 bases not matched to a gene. CDR3 nucleotide sequence: TGCGCCAGCAGTGCGGGACTAGGCGAAAGGAATGAGCAGTTCTTC. It encodes CASSAGLGERNEQFF.